These 9 T cell receptor beta chains came from one sample sequenced in a study of shared clonotypes between healthy human individuals. Sequenced by immunoSEQ multiplex PCR; TCRdb stores in-frame clones only, minus some. The repertoire holds some 2,100,000 clones, with 85% to 95% as singletons. Only CD45RO-negative cells positively selected for CCR7 counted as naive CD8 cells, so terminally differentiated effector memory CD45RA+ cells were excluded. Sequencing was performed on naive CD8+ T cells from PBMCs. These receptors all stem from a man aged 18 to 30 in good health. Some clones in this sample may be carry-over from other donors' samples.

This chain connects TRBV27 to TRBJ2-2; 10 bases match TRBD2. The germline CDR1 and CDR2 sequences are MNHEY and SMNVEV (reference sequence). This CDR3 contains 16 residues. J lost 7 bases, V lost 4 bases, and 9 bases had no gene match. In DNA, the CDR3 is TGTGCCAGCAGTTCATCTAGCGGGAGCGTTCTCGGGGAGCTGTTTTTT. Its translation is CASSSSSGSVLGELFF.

Turning to this clone: The identical CDR3 is also encoded by other nucleotide sequences in the sample. V usage is TRBV28 and J usage is TRBJ1-5, with D maybe TRBD1 (5 bases). This CDR3 region has 15 residues. V dropped 3 bases and J dropped 0 bases, with 9 bases sitting between them. Germline lookup yields CDR1 MDHEN and CDR2 SYDVKM. Written as DNA, the CDR3 is TGTGCCAGCAGTTTTCGCAGGGATAGCAATCAGCCCCAGCATTTT. Translated, it gives CASSFRRDSNQPQHF.

The V gene is TRBV2, the J gene TRBJ2-1; D might be TRBD2 (6 bases). The germline CDR1 and CDR2 sequences are SNHLY and FYNNEI. The CDR3 length is 17 residues. Trimming took 6 bases from V and 8 from J, leaving 26 bases between them. The DNA of the CDR3 is TGTGCCAGCAGCCGGACGCCATCTAGCGCGCGAAACTATGAGCAGTTCTTC. Residues: CASSRTPSSARNYEQFF.

This sequence joins TRBV4-1 and TRBJ2-5, with 9 bases identical to TRBD2. Germline V gene data show CDR1 as MGHRA and CDR2 as YSYEKL. Trimming removed 0 bases from V and 4 bases from J; junction bases left unmatched: 9. The CDR3 is 17 amino acids. The CDR3 region has the DNA TGCGCCAGCAGCCAAGAGGCGGGTCTAGCGGGACTAGAGACCCAGTACTTC. It specifies CASSQEAGLAGLETQYF.

The V call is TRBV27, the J call TRBJ1-5; no firm D call. Deletions cut 5 bases from V and 4 bases from J, with 15 bases between. From germline, CDR1 is MNHEY and CDR2 SMNVEV (reference sequence). The CDR3 covers 15 residues. CDR3 coding DNA: TGTGCCAGCAGTCCGACAACTCAAGGGAATCAGCCCCAGCATTTT. Translated: CASSPTTQGNQPQHF.

In its sample, this clone was seen a few times. This chain joins TRBV28 and TRBJ1-4; 9 positions match TRBD1. With 5 bases clipped from V and 8 bases from J, the junction kept 12 bases outside the gene matches. The CDR3 loop spans 16 amino acids. From germline, CDR1 is MDHEN and CDR2 SYDVKM. The CDR3 here is CASSISPGQGYEKLFF. CDR3 sequence (DNA): TGTGCCAGCAGTATATCCCCGGGACAGGGTTACGAAAAACTGTTTTTT.

This chain connects TRBV27 to TRBJ2-7, with 7 bases lining up with TRBD2. Germline lookup yields CDR1 MNHEY and CDR2 SMNVEV (reference sequence). The CDR3 is made up of 16 amino acids. V dropped 6 bases and J dropped 2; count of bases not matched to a gene: 13. This chain's CDR3 is CASRSLPGGSPYEQYF. CDR3 in DNA: TGTGCCAGCAGGAGCCTTCCGGGCGGGAGCCCCTACGAGCAGTACTTC.

This clone was seen only once. This chain links TRBV18 with TRBJ2-3; D may be TRBD2 (6 bases). This CDR3 is built from 14 residues. V lost 5 bases and J 4 bases, leaving 13 bases between the germline ends. Germline V gene data show CDR1 as KGHSH and CDR2 as LQKENI. CDR3 coding DNA: TGTGCCAGCTCATACGGGGGATCCGCAGATACGCAGTATTTT. As protein: CASSYGGSADTQYF.

Note on this clone: The sample contains more than one DNA sequence encoding this CDR3. V gene TRBV5-1 combines with J gene TRBJ2-1; TRBD2 matches at 7 bases. V lost 0 bases, J lost 7 bases, and 1 base stayed unmatched. Per the germline V gene, CDR1 is SGHRS and CDR2 is YFSETQ. CDR3 length: 13 residues. In nucleotides, the CDR3 is TGCGCCAGCAGCTTGGGCGGGAGAAATGAGCAGTTCTTC. Translating gives CASSLGGRNEQFF.